The next 32 T cell receptor beta chains were all read from a single sample in a study of cytomegalovirus exposure and HLA in healthy donors. Profiling relied on immunoSEQ multiplex PCR, and the TCRdb table lists in-frame clones only, not all of them. The data contain around 190,000 clones, around 86% of them singletons. The sample taken for sequencing was PBMCs. These receptors all come from a man aged 25-40 years in good health and CMV-seropositive.

This sequence joins TRBV5-4 and TRBJ2-3; a weak D match, TRBD1 (6 bases). The V gene's germline CDR1 is SGHNT and CDR2 YYREEE (reference sequence). Trimming shortened V by 0 bases and J by 4 bases, and 9 bases separated the two germline ends. This CDR3 comprises 14 residues. The CDR3 region has the DNA TGTGCCAGCAGCTTGGTAGGGGGATCAGATACGCAGTATTTT. This encodes CASSLVGGSDTQYF.

V usage is TRBV6-5 and J usage is TRBJ2-2; D possibly corresponds to TRBD2 (6 bases). The CDR3 extends over 15 amino acids. CDR1 and CDR2 (germline): MNHEY, SVGAGI. V was cut by 2 bases and J by 5 bases, with 12 bases left in between. DNA for the CDR3: TGTGCCAGCAGTTACCGCCGGGACTTTACCGGGGAGCTGTTTTTT. Amino acids: CASSYRRDFTGELFF.

This clone was observed a few times. This rearrangement joins TRBV2 to TRBJ1-5; 7 positions match TRBD1. The CDR3 is made up of 15 amino acids. The junction had 4 bases not matched to a gene; V was cut back by 2 bases and J by 3 bases. The germline V gene has CDR1 SNHLY and CDR2 FYNNEI. The CDR3 here is CASSENRGNNQPQHF. The CDR3 nucleotides read TGTGCCAGCAGTGAAAACAGGGGAAACAATCAGCCCCAGCATTTT.

CDR3 in DNA: TGTGCCAGCAGCTCGCAGGGGGCGACCGGGGAGCTGTTTTTT. This encodes CASSSQGATGELFF. The chain has TRBV7-2 and TRBJ2-2, with 8 bases fitting TRBD1. V dropped 4 bases and J dropped 5; count of bases not matched to a gene: 3. This CDR3 has 14 amino acids. CDR1 SGHTA and CDR2 FQGNSA come from the germline V gene.

This clone was observed a single time. The chain couples TRBV6-1 to TRBJ2-7, with 7 bases matching TRBD1. The CDR3 has 14 amino acids. V dropped 7 bases and J dropped 4; count of bases not matched to a gene: 10. CDR1 MNHNS and CDR2 SASEGT come from the germline V gene. The CDR3 is CASIKGTGAYEQYF. The CDR3 DNA sequence: TGTGCCAGCATCAAAGGAACAGGGGCTTACGAGCAGTACTTC.

This clone was counted a single time. The V gene is TRBV27, the J gene TRBJ1-3, with D perhaps matching TRBD1 (5 bases). The CDR3 is 14 residues long. Deletions cut 5 bases from V and 0 bases from J, with 8 bases between. Germline V gene lookup returns CDR1 MNHEY and CDR2 SMNVEV (reference sequence). The CDR3 region has the DNA TGTGCCAGCAGTGGACACAACTCTGGAAACACCATATATTTT. Protein sequence: CASSGHNSGNTIYF.

A note on this clone: Other DNA sequences in this specimen translate into the identical CDR3. This chain links TRBV29-1 with TRBJ2-7; D perhaps matches TRBD2 (6 bases). V was cut by 2 bases and J by 1 base, with 12 bases left in between. CDR1 and CDR2 from the germline V gene are SQVTM and ANQGSEA. The CDR3 contains 14 residues. The DNA of the CDR3 is TGCAGCGTTGAAACTTCGGGAGTTTCCTACGAGCAGTACTTC. Protein product: CSVETSGVSYEQYF.

The J gene is TRBJ2-1, the V gene TRBV5-4; TRBD2 matches at 7 bases. V lost 0 bases to trimming and J lost 0 bases; unmatched junction nucleotides: 0. CDR1 is SGHNT and CDR2 is YYREEE in the germline V gene (reference sequence). The CDR3 spans 15 residues. CDR3 in DNA: TGTGCCAGCAGCTTGGGGACTAGCTCCTACAATGAGCAGTTCTTC. It yields the protein CASSLGTSSYNEQFF.

As to this clone: A much larger clonotype is one base distant, so this may be a read error. V is TRBV4-3 and J is TRBJ1-2; maybe TRBD1 (5 bases). CDR3 length equals 14 residues. Looked up from germline, CDR1 is LGHNA and CDR2 is YSLEER. V was clipped by 1 base and J by 0 bases, with 6 bases between them. The CDR3 sequence: CASSQGRANYGYTF. CDR3 in DNA: TGCGCCAGCAGCCAAGGCAGGGCTAACTATGGCTACACCTTC.

This rearrangement joins TRBV7-3 to TRBJ2-7; TRBD1 might be the D (6 bases). The CDR3 totals 14 residues. V gave up 5 bases and J gave up 2 bases, with 13 bases separating them. Germline V CDR1 and CDR2: SGHTA, FQGTGA. Here the CDR3 DNA reads TGTGCCAGCAGCCCGCAGGGACAAGCCTACGAGCAGTACTTC. Its translation is CASSPQGQAYEQYF.

The genes are TRBV7-2 and TRBJ1-5; D is uncertain. Germline-derived CDR1 and CDR2 are SGHTA and FQGNSA. CDR3 length: 13 residues. V lost 1 base and J lost 6, with 7 bases in between. The CDR3 here is CASSLDPGQPQHF. CDR3 sequence (DNA): TGTGCCAGCAGCTTAGATCCGGGTCAGCCCCAGCATTTT.

V usage is TRBV2 and J usage is TRBJ2-4; weak D call: TRBD1 (5 bases). Per the germline V gene, CDR1 is SNHLY and CDR2 is FYNNEI. V dropped 1 base and J dropped 15 bases, with 13 bases sitting between them. The CDR3 contains 12 residues. CDR3 sequence reads: CASSEGGRIWYF. CDR3 coding DNA: TGTGCCAGCAGTGAAGGGGGCCGCATTTGGTACTTC.

This chain joins TRBV27 and TRBJ1-1; D is uncertain. V was cut by 6 bases and J by 4 bases, with 15 bases left in between. The CDR3 has 14 amino acids. Germline V gene lookup returns CDR1 MNHEY and CDR2 SMNVEV (reference sequence). DNA for the CDR3: TGTGCCAGCAGCCTGACTCCCGGAGCCACTGAAGCTTTCTTT. It encodes CASSLTPGATEAFF.

The V call is TRBV7-7, the J call TRBJ2-1, with TRBD2 identical over 7 bases. CDR3 length: 12 amino acids. From germline, CDR1 is SSHAT and CDR2 FNYEAQ (reference sequence). The V segment lost 3 bases and the J segment 10 bases; nucleotides outside the gene matches: 3. The CDR3 protein is CASSFAGEEQFF. CDR3 DNA: TGTGCCAGCAGCTTCGCGGGAGAGGAGCAGTTCTTC.

This chain joins TRBV2 and TRBJ2-3; TRBD1 matches at 9 bases. Trimming cost V 6 bases and J 2 bases; bases outside gene matches: 3. This CDR3 spans 14 amino acids. Germline assignment: CDR1 SNHLY and CDR2 FYNNEI. The CDR3 DNA sequence: TGTGCCAGCAGCAGGGACAGGGCCACAGATACGCAGTATTTT. It yields the protein CASSRDRATDTQYF.

The chain couples TRBV5-1 to TRBJ1-1, with D unresolved. Germline values: CDR1 SGHRS, CDR2 YFSETQ. V was trimmed by 0 bases and J by 6 bases, leaving 12 bases between them. The CDR3 totals 14 residues. The CDR3 sequence: CASSLDPSSPEAFF. The CDR3 region has the DNA TGCGCCAGCAGCTTGGATCCCAGTTCCCCTGAAGCTTTCTTT.

This chain joins TRBV2 and TRBJ1-2; 10 positions agree with TRBD1. Per the germline V gene, CDR1 is SNHLY and CDR2 is FYNNEI. The CDR3 runs 14 residues. The trim removed 5 bases at V and 8 bases at J, leaving 8 bases unmatched. The DNA of the CDR3 is TGTGCCAGCAGTCCGGGACAGGGGCGACGGGGCTACACCTTC. Its translation is CASSPGQGRRGYTF.

V usage is TRBV28 and J usage is TRBJ1-5, with a weak D call TRBD1 (6 bases). Germline CDR1 MDHEN, CDR2 SYDVKM. The CDR3 has 14 residues. V was pared by 5 bases and J by 5 bases, with 13 bases between. The CDR3 region is CASSKGGLDQPQHF. The CDR3 bases are TGTGCCAGCAGTAAAGGGGGGCTGGATCAGCCCCAGCATTTT.

CDR3 coding DNA: TGTGCCAGCAGTAGCGGAGACACAGATACGCAGTATTTT. This sequence encodes CASSSGDTDTQYF. The chain recombines TRBV6-4 with TRBJ2-3; D may be TRBD2 (5 bases). Germline assignment: CDR1 MRHNA and CDR2 SNTAGT. The germline V and J ends were trimmed by 5 bases and 2 bases, with 8 bases remaining between them. This CDR3 is built from 13 residues.

The chain employs TRBV5-1 and TRBJ1-1; 11 bases align to TRBD1. This CDR3 comprises 15 residues. Germline loops: CDR1 SGHRS, CDR2 YFSETQ. V trimming: 3 bases; J trimming: 0 bases; junction bases outside the gene matches: 1. The CDR3, as DNA: TGCGCCAGCAGCTGGGGACAGGGGGTGAACACTGAAGCTTTCTTT. Translating gives CASSWGQGVNTEAFF.

The V call is TRBV28, the J call TRBJ1-5, with 8 nucleotides matching TRBD1. V gave up 5 bases and J gave up 3 bases; unmatched junction bases: 6. Germline V CDR1 and CDR2: MDHEN, SYDVKM. This CDR3 is 15 amino acids long. Written as DNA, the CDR3 is TGTGCCAGCAGTCCCAGGACAGGGTACAATCAGCCCCAGCATTTT. This translates into CASSPRTGYNQPQHF.

The chain has TRBV5-6 and TRBJ2-7, with D unclear. V lost 1 base, J lost 5 bases, and 10 bases lay in between. The CDR3 totals 13 residues. The germline V gene has CDR1 SGHDT and CDR2 YYEEEE. CDR3 amino acids: CASSLLVLHEQYF. The CDR3 DNA reads as TGTGCCAGCAGCTTGTTGGTGCTCCACGAGCAGTACTTC.

The chain carries TRBV11-3 and TRBJ2-3, with TRBD1 matching over 8 bases. Germline values: CDR1 SGHNT, CDR2 YENEEA. The ends lost 5 bases at V and 5 bases at J; junction bases unmatched: 12. The CDR3 has 16 amino acids. The CDR3 DNA reads TGTGCCAGCAGCCCACAAGGCCAGGGGGCAGTAGATACGCAGTATTTT. Amino acids: CASSPQGQGAVDTQYF.

The chain is built from TRBV6-5 and TRBJ2-1; D is uncertain. V was shortened by 0 bases and J by 10 bases, with 4 bases between the two germline ends. CDR1 and CDR2 (germline): MNHEY, SVGAGI. There are 11 residues in the CDR3. The CDR3 region is CASSYSGEQFF. Written as DNA, the CDR3 is TGTGCCAGCAGTTACTCCGGGGAGCAGTTCTTC.

This chain connects TRBV6-5 to TRBJ1-3; TRBD1 might be the D (5 bases). Per the germline V gene, CDR1 is MNHEY and CDR2 is SVGAGI. V lost 4 bases and J lost 0, with 13 bases in between. The CDR3 has 16 amino acids. CDR3 in DNA: TGTGCCAGCAGTTCCACGCGGGGCAACTCTGGAAACACCATATATTTT. It is translated as CASSSTRGNSGNTIYF.

The J gene is TRBJ1-1, the V gene TRBV30, with TRBD1 as a possible D gene (5 bases). V was shortened by 5 bases and J by 6 bases, with 13 bases between the two germline ends. The CDR3 has 12 residues. The germline gives CDR1 GTSNPN, CDR2 SVGIG (reference sequence). CDR3 sequence (DNA): TGTGCCTGGGGCCGGTGGGGGGCTGAAGCTTTCTTT. Protein: CAWGRWGAEAFF.

The chain combines TRBV7-6 with TRBJ2-1; D remains ambiguous. The CDR3 has 13 amino acids. Trimming removed 5 bases at V and 7 bases at J, with 12 bases between. The germline V gene encodes CDR1 SGHVS and CDR2 FNYEAQ. The CDR3 protein is CASSTRPVNEQFF. The CDR3 DNA reads TGTGCCAGCAGCACCCGGCCGGTGAATGAGCAGTTCTTC.

The V call is TRBV25-1, the J call TRBJ2-7, with D perhaps assigned TRBD1 or TRBD2 (5 bases each). CDR1 and CDR2 (germline): MGHDK, SYGVNS. There are 14 residues in the CDR3. V lost 5 bases and J lost 6, with 17 bases in between. The CDR3 region is CASSSKGVGGEQYF. Here the CDR3 DNA reads TGTGCCAGCAGTAGTAAAGGGGTTGGGGGCGAGCAGTACTTC.

The V call is TRBV11-2, the J call TRBJ2-2; TRBD2 matches at 7 bases. Germline lookup yields CDR1 SGHAT and CDR2 FQNNGV. J lost 6 bases, V lost 5 bases, and 9 bases had no gene match. CDR3 size: 15 residues. The CDR3 sequence is CASSQIIAGPGELFF. Written as DNA, the CDR3 is TGTGCCAGCAGCCAAATTATAGCGGGTCCCGGGGAGCTGTTTTTT.

The CDR3 protein is CASSLASGTEKLFF. CDR3 nucleotide sequence: TGTGCCAGCAGTCTGGCCTCCGGCACTGAAAAACTGTTTTTT. The chain employs TRBV6-6 and TRBJ1-4, with D hard to call. Germline V gene sequence: CDR1 MNHNY, CDR2 SVGAGI (reference sequence). V lost 5 bases and J 7 bases, leaving 14 bases between the germline ends. The CDR3 totals 14 residues.

The CDR3 bases are TGTGCCAGCAGTTCAACATTAGGACAGGGACCCTATGGCTACACCTTC. Translating it yields CASSSTLGQGPYGYTF. The chain employs TRBV27 and TRBJ1-2, with TRBD1 matching over 8 bases. V was clipped by 4 bases and J by 4 bases; unmatched bases: 11. Germline CDR1 MNHEY, CDR2 SMNVEV (reference sequence). The CDR3 is 16 residues long.

This clone has a handful of counts. The gene calls are TRBV15 and TRBJ2-3; D not certain. CDR1 LNHNV and CDR2 YYDKDF come from the germline V gene (reference sequence). This CDR3 is 16 amino acids long. V lost 0 bases to trimming and J lost 1 base, with 11 bases between them. The CDR3 nucleotides read TGTGCCACCAGCAGAGATCTCCAGGCTGGCACAGATACGCAGTATTTT. Its translation: CATSRDLQAGTDTQYF. Combining the CDR3 with reference TRBV15 and TRBJ2-3 gives the whole variable domain DAMVIQNPRYQVTQFGKPVTLSCSQTLNHNVMYWYQQKSSQAPKLLFHYYDKDFNNEADTPDNFQSRRPNTSFCFLDIRSPGLGDTAMYLCATSRDLQAGTDTQYFGPGTRLTVL.